The clone carrying this T cell receptor beta chain was detected only a few times. The CDR3 covers 15 residues. Trimming cost V 2 bases and J 8 bases; bases outside gene matches: 7. The germline V gene encodes CDR1 SGHRS and CDR2 YFSETQ. The sample belongs to a study of blood T cell repertoires in COVID-19. About the research overall: The United States, Italy and Spain were the sources of the acute and convalescent COVID-19 samples.

Some clones are missing from TCRdb's copy, which holds only in-frame ones; the method was immunoSEQ multiplex PCR. Of roughly 95,000 clones detected, approximately 80% appear once; the ten largest clones hold around 4%. The chain links TRBV5-1 to TRBJ2-1; TRBD2 matches 10 bases. This receptor was obtained from a man aged 60 to 69 with acute or convalescent COVID-19. Material: peripheral blood. The chain's CDR3 is CASSFVSGGAYEQFF. As DNA, the CDR3 is TGCGCCAGCAGCTTTGTAAGCGGGGGGGCCTATGAGCAGTTCTTC. The whole variable domain, filled in from reference TRBV5-1 and TRBJ2-1, reads KAGVTQTPRYLIKTRGQQVTLSCSPISGHRSVSWYQQTPGQGLQFLFEYFSETQRNKGNFPGRFSGRQFSNSRSEMNVSTLELGDSALYLCASSFVSGGAYEQFFGPGTRLTVL.